The rows below give T cell receptor beta chains drawn from one sample of a study of T cell responses to AZD1222 COVID-19 vaccine. Libraries were prepared by immunoSEQ multiplex PCR; TCRdb keeps only in-frame clonotypes and omits some of them. Of 64,000 or so clones listed, over 80% were seen once; the top ten hold under 7.5%. The material sequenced was peripheral blood, taken on day 0 of AZD1222 vaccination. Receptors originate from an adult in good health. CDR3s include the opening cysteine and the closing phenylalanine or tryptophan. A D gene is named only where the DNA matches it firmly.

d_call	v_call	j_call	cdr3_aa
.	TRBV7-8	TRBJ1-1	CASSAGTKNTEAFF
.	TRBV7-2	TRBJ2-7	CASSLEVLQAWQYF
.	TRBV9	TRBJ2-1	CASSVRDYNEQFF
.	TRBV4-2	TRBJ1-3	CASSQEGVRGGNTIYF
.	TRBV19	TRBJ1-5	CASSIMDSNQPQHF
TRBD1	TRBV3-1/TRBV3-2	TRBJ1-2	CASRQGQGRGYTF
TRBD1	TRBV28	TRBJ1-4	CGTRTGLNEKLFF
.	TRBV3-1/TRBV3-2	TRBJ1-2	CASSQDTGRVYTF
.	TRBV7-2	TRBJ2-7	CASSLRVLGQGFFYEQYF
TRBD1	TRBV5-4	TRBJ1-4	CASSSLDRDEKLFF
.	TRBV29-1	TRBJ2-4	CSVLGGEENIQYF
.	TRBV5-4	TRBJ1-2	CASSSPAITPFDGYTF
TRBD1	TRBV19	TRBJ2-7	CASSARQGSRDEQYF
.	TRBV19	TRBJ1-1	CASSMTTEAFF
.	TRBV7-9	TRBJ1-2	CASSPPTQDGYTF
.	TRBV7-8	TRBJ1-5	CASSGTENQPQHF
.	TRBV7-9	TRBJ2-1	CASSGSGAYNEQFF
.	TRBV27	TRBJ1-5	CASSSERGNQPQHF
.	TRBV7-9	TRBJ2-5	CASSRGTRETQYF
.	TRBV7-8	TRBJ1-2	CASSLEESKYGYTF
.	TRBV30	TRBJ2-7	CAWSVWSYEQYF
TRBD1	TRBV10-3	TRBJ1-5	CAISEGTGDQPQHF
.	TRBV28	TRBJ1-2	CASSLGQGYGYTF
.	TRBV11-2	TRBJ1-6	CASSLVLGSSSPLHF
.	TRBV21-1	TRBJ2-1	CASSYLPRSYNEQFF
.	TRBV4-2	TRBJ1-2	CASSQSGAAGYGYTF
.	TRBV6-5	TRBJ2-2	CASSYSPGRELFF
.	TRBV5-6	TRBJ2-7	CASSFPPGEGPYEQYF
TRBD1	TRBV28	TRBJ1-2	CASRVPGQSYGYTF
.	TRBV29-1	TRBJ1-5	CSVAQIGQPQHF
.	TRBV9	TRBJ2-2	CASSPSRTSNTGELFF
.	TRBV4-2	TRBJ1-5	CASSQEPWSNQPQHF
.	TRBV2	TRBJ1-1	CASSEQGANTEAFF
.	TRBV5-1	TRBJ2-3	CASSLDAPDTQYF
.	TRBV2	TRBJ1-1	CASRGLHIEAFF
.	TRBV2	TRBJ2-2	CASSERTGNTGELFF
.	TRBV30	TRBJ1-5	CAWSANSNQPQHF
.	TRBV7-6	TRBJ1-1	CASSLRSGLRTTEAFF
TRBD2	TRBV9	TRBJ2-2	CASSYLAGPNTGELFF
.	TRBV6-5	TRBJ2-2	CASSYDSATGELFF
.	TRBV5-4	TRBJ2-7	CASSLEGPTYEQYF
.	TRBV18	TRBJ1-5	CASSPDSNQPQHF
.	TRBV5-6	TRBJ1-1	CASSLLPPTAMNTEAFF
.	TRBV29-1	TRBJ2-7	CSVEARGANGEQYF
TRBD2	TRBV5-5	TRBJ2-3	CASSLVSSGVDTQYF